The rows below give T cell receptor beta chains drawn from one sample of a study of Ad26.COV2.S vaccination and SARS-CoV-2 variants. Only in-frame clones appear in the TCRdb table, and some are missing; sequencing was by immunoSEQ multiplex PCR. The sample consists of around 300,000 clones, 85% to 90% of them appearing once. The specimen was peripheral blood, collected in a trial of Ad26.COV2.S vaccine versus placebo. These TCRs come from a person between 18 and 65 years old who received the Ad26.COV2.S COVID-19 vaccine or a placebo. Each CDR3 is given with its conserved first and last residue. A D gene is named only where the DNA matches it firmly. Rows may omit the clone size; those that give it use once, few, many or a size class.

CASSGGRLAGADTQYF | TGTGCCAGCAGCGGGGGGCGACTAGCGGGAGCGGATACGCAGTATTTT | TRBJ2-3 | TRBD2 | TRBV13 | .
CASSPDRVGTGELFF | TGTGCCAGCAGCCCGGACAGGGTGGGCACCGGGGAGCTGTTTTTT | TRBJ2-2 | TRBD1 | TRBV28 | .
CASGTRTGSSGANVLTF | TGTGCCAGCGGTACTAGGACGGGAAGCTCTGGGGCCAACGTCCTGACTTTC | TRBJ2-6 | . | TRBV27 | .
CASLKQGGGQETQYF | TGTGCCAGCCTGAAACAGGGAGGGGGACAAGAGACCCAGTACTTC | TRBJ2-5 | . | TRBV2 | .
CAWSVLDLPTDTQYF | TGTGCCTGGAGTGTACTTGATTTACCCACAGATACGCAGTATTTT | TRBJ2-3 | . | TRBV30 | once
CASSQVGQGRTYEQYF | TGTGCCAGCAGCCAAGTGGGACAGGGGAGGACCTACGAGCAGTACTTC | TRBJ2-7 | TRBD1 | TRBV4-2 | .
CSVAYWTSSETQYF | TGCAGCGTTGCTTATTGGACTAGCTCTGAGACCCAGTACTTC | TRBJ2-5 | TRBD2 | TRBV29-1 | .
CASSRGTGKLFF | TGTGCCAGCAGTCGAGGGACAGGGAAACTGTTTTTT | TRBJ1-4 | TRBD1 | TRBV13 | .
CASGPRGGSGRPSKQYF | TGTGCTAGTGGTCCCCGCGGGGGTAGCGGGAGGCCCAGTAAGCAGTACTTC | TRBJ2-7 | TRBD2 | TRBV12-5 | .
CASSRDTEAFF | TGTGCCAGCAGCAGGGACACTGAAGCTTTCTTT | TRBJ1-1 | . | TRBV21-1 | .
CASSQERGKSGNTIYF | TGCGCCAGCAGCCAAGAACGGGGCAAGTCGGGAAACACCATATATTTT | TRBJ1-3 | . | TRBV4-1 | .
CASSLPSSSYNEQFF | TGTGCCAGCAGCTTACCCTCGAGCTCCTACAATGAGCAGTTCTTC | TRBJ2-1 | . | TRBV7-8 | .
CASSEGTPYTGELFF | TGTGCCAGCAGTGAGGGGACTCCGTACACCGGGGAGCTGTTTTTT | TRBJ2-2 | . | TRBV25-1 | .
CASIPGTSSYNEQFF | TGTGCCAGCATCCCAGGGACAAGCTCCTACAATGAGCAGTTCTTC | TRBJ2-1 | . | TRBV28 | .
CSALTQGWKFF | TGCAGTGCTCTAACACAGGGGTGGAAGTTCTTC | TRBJ2-1 | TRBD1 | TRBV20-1 | once
CASSYSKRVNTEAFF | TGTGCCAGCAGTTACTCGAAAAGGGTTAACACTGAAGCTTTCTTT | TRBJ1-1 | . | TRBV6-5 | .
CASSLGQGGRNTIYF | TGCGCCAGCAGCTTGGGACAGGGGGGACGAAACACCATATATTTT | TRBJ1-3 | TRBD1 | TRBV5-1 | .
CASSLQVNQPQHF | TGTGCCAGCTCTCTCCAGGTCAATCAGCCCCAGCATTTT | TRBJ1-5 | . | TRBV6-5 | few
CASSQEWLAGTYEQYF | TGTGCCAGCAGCCAAGAGTGGCTAGCCGGTACATACGAGCAGTACTTC | TRBJ2-7 | . | TRBV4-2 | .
CASSLGTRSSYEQYF | TGTGCCAGCAGCTTAGGAACGCGGAGCTCCTACGAGCAGTACTTC | TRBJ2-7 | . | TRBV7-2 | .
CAISETKGQGNTEAFF | TGTGCCATCAGTGAGACGAAAGGACAGGGGAACACTGAAGCTTTCTTT | TRBJ1-1 | TRBD1 | TRBV10-3 | few
CASSSRLAGEGETQYF | TGTGCCAGCAGCTCCCGTCTAGCGGGAGAGGGGGAGACCCAGTACTTC | TRBJ2-5 | TRBD2 | TRBV13 | .
CAISERIQGTITDTQYF | TGTGCCATCAGTGAGAGGATACAGGGCACTATCACAGATACGCAGTATTTT | TRBJ2-3 | . | TRBV10-3 | .
CAWSYHRAGNTGELFF | TGTGCCTGGAGCTACCACAGGGCCGGGAACACCGGGGAGCTGTTTTTT | TRBJ2-2 | . | TRBV30 | .
CASSPLEGRNNYGYTF | TGTGCCAGCTCACCCCTCGAAGGCCGGAATAACTATGGCTACACCTTC | TRBJ1-2 | . | TRBV18 | .
CASSPTGKNQPQHF | TGTGCCAGCTCACCAACAGGGAAAAATCAGCCCCAGCATTTT | TRBJ1-5 | . | TRBV18 | .
CASSLTGPDTQYF | TGTGCCAGCTCACTTACAGGGCCGGATACGCAGTATTTT | TRBJ2-3 | . | TRBV18 | .
CASSDRGNVGGYTF | TGTGCCAGCAGTGATAGGGGGAACGTGGGTGGCTACACCTTC | TRBJ1-2 | . | TRBV2 | .
CASSQDLDQPQHF | TGCGCCAGCAGCCAAGATCTCGATCAGCCCCAGCATTTT | TRBJ1-5 | . | TRBV4-1 | .
CSASTDRDGRQPTSDTQYF | TGCAGTGCTAGTACGGACAGGGACGGGAGACAGCCGACTTCAGATACGCAGTATTTT | TRBJ2-3 | TRBD1 | TRBV20-1 | .
CASSSGGSSTDTQYF | TGTGCCAGCAGTTCAGGGGGATCTAGCACAGATACGCAGTATTTT | TRBJ2-3 | TRBD1 | TRBV28 | .
CASSLDLNGLYFTSTDTQYF | TGTGCCAGCAGCTTAGATCTGAACGGGCTATACTTTACTAGCACAGATACGCAGTATTTT | TRBJ2-3 | . | TRBV11-2 | .
CASKIGTGETYEQYF | TGCGCCAGCAAAATAGGGACAGGGGAAACCTACGAGCAGTACTTC | TRBJ2-7 | TRBD1 | TRBV5-1 | .
CASSLTPTGGTEQFF | TGTGCCAGCAGCTTAACCCCCACAGGGGGTACTGAGCAGTTCTTC | TRBJ2-1 | TRBD1 | TRBV11-1 | .
CARSLVLRKGENIQYF | TGTGCCAGAAGCTTGGTACTCCGGAAAGGGGAAAACATTCAGTACTTC | TRBJ2-4 | . | TRBV5-3 | .
CAWAQGGQPQHF | TGTGCCTGGGCTCAGGGGGGTCAGCCCCAGCATTTT | TRBJ1-5 | TRBD1 | TRBV30 | few
CASSSGAGNEQYF | TGTGCCAGCAGTTCGGGAGCGGGGAACGAGCAGTACTTC | TRBJ2-7 | TRBD2 | TRBV6-5 | .
CASSDGPRGGAILTDTQYF | TGTGCCAGCAGCGACGGACCCCGAGGGGGAGCCATCCTCACAGATACGCAGTATTTT | TRBJ2-3 | . | TRBV3-1/TRBV3-2 | once
CASSQAGSLYGYTF | TGTGCCAGCAGCCAAGCGGGCAGCCTCTATGGCTACACCTTC | TRBJ1-2 | . | TRBV3-1/TRBV3-2 | .
CASSPQNEAAFF | TGTGCCAGCTCACCCCAGAACGAGGCGGCTTTCTTT | TRBJ1-1 | . | TRBV18 | .
CATSRGDNTGELFF | TGTGCCACCAGCCGGGGGGATAACACCGGGGAGCTGTTTTTT | TRBJ2-2 | TRBD2 | TRBV15 | .